Listed below are T cell receptor beta chains from one sample, sequenced in a study of post-analysis software for immune sequencing data. MiXCR, applied by TCRdb to the PCR reads, yields one record per CDR3 protein. The sample contains hundreds of thousands of distinct CDR3 sequences, approximately 45% of which appear only once. The sequenced material came from blood. The receptor set was obtained from a girl aged 5-17 years with multiple sclerosis. Each CDR3 is given with its conserved first and last residue. The D gene is left open where the match is weak. Not every row has a clone size; where given, it reads once, few, many or a size class.

length | J | D | size | V | DNA | CDR3
15 | TRBJ2-5 | - | - | TRBV7-2 | TGTGTCAGCAGCTTATCGGTAGCGGACAGAGAGACCCAGTACTTC | CVSSLSVADRETQYF
11 | TRBJ1-1 | - | - | TRBV20-1 | TGCAGTGCTAGCAGTAACACTGAAGCTTTCTTT | CSASSNTEAFF
16 | TRBJ2-5 | TRBD2 | - | TRBV7-2 | TGTGCCAGCAGCCGTGGGACTAGCGGGAGGGAAGAGACCCAGTACTTC | CASSRGTSGREETQYF
15 | TRBJ2-7 | TRBD2 | - | TRBV29-1 | TGCAGCGCTGCCGGGACTAGCGGGAGCTCCTACGAGCAGTACTTC | CSAAGTSGSSYEQYF
12 | TRBJ2-1 | - | - | TRBV20-1 | TGCAGTGCTAGAGATGTTTACAATGAGCAGTTCTTC | CSARDVYNEQFF
16 | TRBJ2-7 | TRBD2 | few | TRBV4-1 | TGCGCCAGCAGCCAATGGTCTAGCGGGAGCTCTGACGAGCAGTACTTC | CASSQWSSGSSDEQYF
13 | TRBJ2-7 | - | few | TRBV7-2 | TGTGCCAGCAGCGCCGTGACTACCTACGAGCAGTACTTC | CASSAVTTYEQYF
15 | TRBJ1-2 | TRBD1 | few | TRBV4-1 | TGCGCCAGCAGCCAAGTTACAGGGGGGGGCTATGGCTACACCTTC | CASSQVTGGGYGYTF
14 | TRBJ1-1 | - | few | TRBV5-1 | TGCGCCAGCAGCCAAGGGGACAAAGACACTGAAGCTTTCTTT | CASSQGDKDTEAFF
13 | TRBJ1-5 | - | few | TRBV6-5 | TGTGCCAGCAGTTCAGGGATATATCAGCCCCAGCATTTT | CASSSGIYQPQHF
17 | TRBJ2-1 | TRBD2 | - | TRBV3-1 | TGTGCCAGCAGCCCTCCCTTCGGGGCGGGAGGAAGAAATGAGCAGTTCTTC | CASSPPFGAGGRNEQFF
15 | TRBJ2-1 | - | few | TRBV24-1 | TGTGCCACCAGTGCCTGGATGGGTGAAGACAATGAGCAGTTCTTC | CATSAWMGEDNEQFF
14 | TRBJ2-7 | TRBD1 | few | TRBV28 | TGTGCCAGCAGCTTGCGAGGACAGGGCTACGAGCAGTACTTC | CASSLRGQGYEQYF
15 | TRBJ2-5 | TRBD2 | few | TRBV29-1 | TGCAGCGTTGACAGGAGGCTAGCGGGACCCGAGACCCAGTACTTC | CSVDRRLAGPETQYF
13 | TRBJ1-1 | - | - | TRBV24-1 | TGTGCCACCCAGATCGCAGCGAACACTGAAGCTTTCTTT | CATQIAANTEAFF
14 | TRBJ1-1 | TRBD1 | - | TRBV12-3/TRBV12-4 | TGTGCCAGCAGTCTTACAGGGGTGAGGACTGAAGCTTTCTTT | CASSLTGVRTEAFF
16 | TRBJ1-4 | - | - | TRBV9 | TGTGCCAGCAGCGGCCGGGGAACAGGTCCTAATGAAAAACTGTTTTTT | CASSGRGTGPNEKLFF
14 | TRBJ2-5 | TRBD2 | - | TRBV5-1 | TGCGCCAGCAGCTGGGACTACTCCCGAGAGACCCAGTACTTC | CASSWDYSRETQYF
17 | TRBJ1-1 | TRBD1 | - | TRBV6-6 | TGTGCCAGCAGTTACTTGCCGGGACAGGGGGTGAACACTGAAGCTTTCTTT | CASSYLPGQGVNTEAFF
13 | TRBJ1-2 | - | once | TRBV21-1 | TGTGCCAGCCCGAGGGACAGTAACTATGGCTACACCTTC | CASPRDSNYGYTF
13 | TRBJ2-1 | - | few | TRBV6-2/TRBV6-3 | TGTGCCAGCAGTTACGAGATTAGTAATGAGCAGTTCTTC | CASSYEISNEQFF
15 | TRBJ2-5 | TRBD1 | - | TRBV25-1 | TGTGCCAGCAGTGTAATTCAGGGGGCACGAGAGACCCAGTACTTC | CASSVIQGARETQYF